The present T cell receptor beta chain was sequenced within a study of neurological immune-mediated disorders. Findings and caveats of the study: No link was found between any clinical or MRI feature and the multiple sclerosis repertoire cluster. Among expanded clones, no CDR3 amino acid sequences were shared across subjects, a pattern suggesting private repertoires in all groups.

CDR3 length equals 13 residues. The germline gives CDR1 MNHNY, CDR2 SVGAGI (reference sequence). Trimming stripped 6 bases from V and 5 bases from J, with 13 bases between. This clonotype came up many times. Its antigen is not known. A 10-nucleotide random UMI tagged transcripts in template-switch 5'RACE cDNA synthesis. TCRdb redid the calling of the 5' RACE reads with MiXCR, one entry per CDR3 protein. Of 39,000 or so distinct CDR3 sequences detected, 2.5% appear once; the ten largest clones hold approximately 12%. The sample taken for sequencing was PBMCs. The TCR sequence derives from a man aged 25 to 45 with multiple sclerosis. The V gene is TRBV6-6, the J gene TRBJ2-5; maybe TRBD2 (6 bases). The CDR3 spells CASSPLAGETQYF. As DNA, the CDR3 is TGTGCCAGCAGCCCACTAGCAGGGGAGACCCAGTACTTC.